Presented here are 13 T cell receptor beta chains from one specimen sequenced in a study of CD8 T cells in Susac syndrome. The RNA, about 0.5 to 1 ug, was put through reverse transcription using random hexamers. TCRdb reprocessed the immunoSEQ multiplex PCR reads with MiXCR, giving one entry per CDR3 protein. The table includes roughly 140,000 distinct CDR3 sequences, 94% detected once. Sample: CD8+ T cells from PBMCs. The receptors derive from a human donor with multiple sclerosis.

The chain joins TRBV12-3 or TRBV12-4 to TRBJ1-2; TRBD1 is a possible D gene (6 bases). V shed 6 bases and J shed 7 bases, with 9 bases lying between them. The CDR3 covers 11 residues. The CDR3 DNA is TGTGCCAGCAGCGGACAGTTTGGCTACACCTTC. Translating it yields CASSGQFGYTF.

Only a few counts were recorded for this clonotype. V and J are TRBV13 and TRBJ2-1; D unresolved. The CDR3 runs to 12 residues. V lost 0 bases and J lost 5, with 2 bases in between. Germline CDR1 PRHDT, CDR2 FYEKMQ (reference sequence). CDR3 in DNA: TGTGCCAGCAGCTTAGGGGACAATGAGCAGTTCTTC. This translates into CASSLGDNEQFF. Supplemented by reference TRBV13 and TRBJ2-1, the full variable domain reads AAGVIQSPRHLIKEKRETATLKCYPIPRHDTVYWYQQGPGQDPQFLISFYEKMQSDKGSIPDRFSAQQFSDYHSELNMSSLELGDSALYFCASSLGDNEQFFGPGTRLTVL.

The V gene is TRBV14, the J gene TRBJ2-5, with 8 nucleotides matching TRBD2. The CDR3 spans 17 residues. CDR1 is SGHDN, CDR2 FVKESK, per germline. V gave up 0 bases and J gave up 4 bases; unmatched junction bases: 10. The CDR3 region is CASSQEVAGGIGETQYF. The CDR3 DNA is TGTGCCAGCAGCCAAGAGGTCGCGGGGGGAATAGGAGAGACCCAGTACTTC.

The count of this clonotype is one. J is TRBJ2-1 and V is TRBV27; 15 bases line up with TRBD2. This CDR3 is built from 19 residues. In germline, CDR1 is MNHEY, CDR2 SMNVEV (reference sequence). With V trimmed by 6 bases and J by 5 bases, 14 bases remained unmatched. The DNA for the CDR3 is TGTGCCAGCAGCCGAAAAGGACTAGCGGGGGGGGAATATCACAATGAGCAGTTCTTC. It specifies CASSRKGLAGGEYHNEQFF.

This chain connects TRBV27 to TRBJ1-5; weak D call: TRBD1 (5 bases). There are 14 residues in the CDR3. Germline CDR1 MNHEY, CDR2 SMNVEV (reference sequence). The V and J ends lost 5 bases and 5 bases respectively, with 13 bases between them. The CDR3 nucleotides are TGTGCCAGCAGTGTCACAGGAGCCTATCAGCCCCAGCATTTT. This gives the protein CASSVTGAYQPQHF.

The chain recombines TRBV30 with TRBJ2-3, with D tentatively TRBD1 (6 bases). Germline V CDR1 and CDR2: GTSNPN, SVGIG (reference sequence). The germline V and J ends were trimmed by 1 base and 0 bases, with 14 bases remaining between them. The CDR3 has 16 amino acids. CDR3: CAWSARTVSSTDTQYF. The CDR3 coding sequence is TGTGCCTGGAGTGCCCGGACAGTTTCTAGCACAGATACGCAGTATTTT.

The rearrangement uses TRBV29-1 and TRBJ2-6, with D tentatively TRBD1 or TRBD2 (5 bases each). The CDR3 loop spans 17 amino acids. V was pared by 4 bases and J by 0 bases, with 16 bases between. Germline V gene data show CDR1 as SQVTM and CDR2 as ANQGSEA. The CDR3 loop reads CSVVGRPLTSGANVLTF. The CDR3, as DNA: TGCAGCGTTGTGGGACGGCCTCTGACCTCTGGGGCCAACGTCCTGACTTTC.

The V and J genes are TRBV9 and TRBJ2-1, with TRBD2 matching 8 bases. The V gene end was trimmed by 0 bases and the J gene end by 6 bases; junction bases not matched to a gene: 5. CDR1 and CDR2 (germline): SGDLS, YYNGEE. The CDR3 contains 15 residues. CDR3 in amino acids: CASSVARAGGNEQFF. The DNA for the CDR3 is TGTGCCAGCAGCGTAGCGAGGGCGGGGGGCAATGAGCAGTTCTTC. Full variable domain (remainder filled in from reference TRBV9 and TRBJ2-1): DSGVTQTPKHLITATGQRVTLRCSPRSGDLSVYWYQQSLDQGLQFLIQYYNGEERAKGNILERFSAQQFPDLHSELNLSSLELGDSALYFCASSVARAGGNEQFFGPGTRLTVL.

Only a few counts were recorded for this clonotype. The rearrangement uses TRBV27 and TRBJ2-1, with TRBD1 as a possible D gene (7 bases). From germline, CDR1 is MNHEY and CDR2 SMNVEV (reference sequence). Trimming cost V 4 bases and J 5 bases, with 12 bases left between them. This CDR3 is built from 14 residues. CDR3 sequence: CASSSPGGNNEQFF. For the CDR3, the DNA is TGTGCCAGCAGTTCCCCAGGGGGGAACAATGAGCAGTTCTTC.

This chain joins TRBV3-1 and TRBJ2-4; TRBD1 is a possible D gene (5 bases). The germline gives CDR1 LGHDT, CDR2 YNNKEL (reference sequence). This CDR3 is 14 amino acids long. The V end was cut by 1 base, the J end by 5 bases, with 9 bases between. CDR3 in amino acids: CASSQGGWENIQYF. CDR3 bases: TGTGCCAGCAGCCAAGGGGGCTGGGAAAACATTCAGTACTTC.

The chain links TRBV6-1 to TRBJ1-2; D gene uncertain. This CDR3 is 13 amino acids long. Germline values: CDR1 MNHNS, CDR2 SASEGT. V was shortened by 1 base and J by 12 bases, with 15 bases between the two germline ends. CDR3 residues: CASSEDQLRADTF. The CDR3 nucleotides read TGTGCCAGCAGTGAAGACCAATTACGGGCCGACACCTTC.

The genes are TRBV30 and TRBJ2-7; the match to TRBD1 covers 11 bases. Trimming took 3 bases from V and 4 from J; bases not matched to a gene: 5. CDR1 and CDR2 (germline): GTSNPN, SVGIG (reference sequence). The CDR3 loop spans 14 amino acids. The CDR3 sequence: CAWSAGTGGYEQYF. The CDR3 DNA follows: TGTGCCTGGAGCGCCGGGACAGGGGGATACGAGCAGTACTTC.

The rearrangement joins TRBV4-3 to TRBJ1-6, with D uncertain. CDR1 is LGHNA and CDR2 is YSLEER in the germline V gene. The CDR3 loop spans 16 amino acids. The V and J ends lost 0 bases and 7 bases respectively, with 13 bases between them. DNA of the CDR3: TGCGCCAGCAGCCAAGATTCGGGAATTGGGAATTCACCCCTCCACTTT. Encoded protein: CASSQDSGIGNSPLHF.